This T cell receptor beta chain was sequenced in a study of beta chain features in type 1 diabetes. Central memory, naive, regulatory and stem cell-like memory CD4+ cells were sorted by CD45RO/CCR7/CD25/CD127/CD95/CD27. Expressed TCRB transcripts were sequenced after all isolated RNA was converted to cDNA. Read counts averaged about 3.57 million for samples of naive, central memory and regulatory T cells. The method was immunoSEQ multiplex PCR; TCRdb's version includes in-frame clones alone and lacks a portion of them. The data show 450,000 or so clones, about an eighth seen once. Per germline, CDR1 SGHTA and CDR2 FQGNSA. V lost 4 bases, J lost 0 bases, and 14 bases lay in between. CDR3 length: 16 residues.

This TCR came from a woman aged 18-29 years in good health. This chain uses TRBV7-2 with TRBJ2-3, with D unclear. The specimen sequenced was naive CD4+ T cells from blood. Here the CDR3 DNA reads TGTGCCAGCAGCTCCTTGGGCGGATCTAGCACAGATACGCAGTATTTT. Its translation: CASSSLGGSSTDTQYF.